This TCR beta chain derives from a study of blood T cells in healthy people across ages. The length of the CDR3 is 15 residues. The germline V and J ends were trimmed by 6 bases and 2 bases, with 11 bases remaining between them. Those donating, healthy Caucasian individuals from Russia, were aged about 6 to 100. It was with a sample-barcoded 5' primer and a J-beta primer mix that a second PCR of roughly 6 to 12 cycles was run. Using its own MiXCR run on the 5' RACE reads, TCRdb lists one record per CDR3 protein. The sample lists roughly 1.5 million distinct CDR3 sequences, about 42% occurring once. The source material was blood. The sequence came from a woman aged 18-30 years in good health. The V and J genes are TRBV12-3 or TRBV12-4 and TRBJ1-6, with unresolved D. Here the CDR3 reads CASRGRNAYNSPLHF. DNA for the CDR3: TGTGCCAGCAGAGGCAGGAATGCCTATAATTCACCCCTCCACTTT.